This record covers a single T cell receptor (beta chain). This specimen comes from a study of blood T cell repertoires in COVID-19. Study in general: Sample material is recorded as cDNA or gDNA derived from T cells, B-cell-depleted T cells, or PBMCs.

Methods used by the authors: Estimated nucleated cell counts came from reference gene primer amplification. Libraries were prepared by immunoSEQ multiplex PCR; TCRdb keeps only in-frame clonotypes and omits some of them. D and trimming were read from the DNA, whereas the V and J calls and clone size are those reported in that table. Of 150,000 to 200,000 clones detected, 87% appear once; the ten largest clones hold over 3.5%. Sequencing was done on a sample of peripheral blood. The clonotype originates from a man aged 18 to 30 with active or convalescent COVID-19.

CDR3 in DNA: TGTGCCAGCAGCCATCCCTCGGGACAGAACTACGAGCAGTACTTC. This translates into CASSHPSGQNYEQYF. The V call is TRBV7-9, the J call TRBJ2-7, with 7 bases matching TRBD1. The CDR3 is 15 residues long. The germline V gene encodes CDR1 SEHNR and CDR2 FQNEAQ (reference sequence). After removal of 5 bases from V and 3 bases from J, the junction contained 10 bases not matched to a gene.